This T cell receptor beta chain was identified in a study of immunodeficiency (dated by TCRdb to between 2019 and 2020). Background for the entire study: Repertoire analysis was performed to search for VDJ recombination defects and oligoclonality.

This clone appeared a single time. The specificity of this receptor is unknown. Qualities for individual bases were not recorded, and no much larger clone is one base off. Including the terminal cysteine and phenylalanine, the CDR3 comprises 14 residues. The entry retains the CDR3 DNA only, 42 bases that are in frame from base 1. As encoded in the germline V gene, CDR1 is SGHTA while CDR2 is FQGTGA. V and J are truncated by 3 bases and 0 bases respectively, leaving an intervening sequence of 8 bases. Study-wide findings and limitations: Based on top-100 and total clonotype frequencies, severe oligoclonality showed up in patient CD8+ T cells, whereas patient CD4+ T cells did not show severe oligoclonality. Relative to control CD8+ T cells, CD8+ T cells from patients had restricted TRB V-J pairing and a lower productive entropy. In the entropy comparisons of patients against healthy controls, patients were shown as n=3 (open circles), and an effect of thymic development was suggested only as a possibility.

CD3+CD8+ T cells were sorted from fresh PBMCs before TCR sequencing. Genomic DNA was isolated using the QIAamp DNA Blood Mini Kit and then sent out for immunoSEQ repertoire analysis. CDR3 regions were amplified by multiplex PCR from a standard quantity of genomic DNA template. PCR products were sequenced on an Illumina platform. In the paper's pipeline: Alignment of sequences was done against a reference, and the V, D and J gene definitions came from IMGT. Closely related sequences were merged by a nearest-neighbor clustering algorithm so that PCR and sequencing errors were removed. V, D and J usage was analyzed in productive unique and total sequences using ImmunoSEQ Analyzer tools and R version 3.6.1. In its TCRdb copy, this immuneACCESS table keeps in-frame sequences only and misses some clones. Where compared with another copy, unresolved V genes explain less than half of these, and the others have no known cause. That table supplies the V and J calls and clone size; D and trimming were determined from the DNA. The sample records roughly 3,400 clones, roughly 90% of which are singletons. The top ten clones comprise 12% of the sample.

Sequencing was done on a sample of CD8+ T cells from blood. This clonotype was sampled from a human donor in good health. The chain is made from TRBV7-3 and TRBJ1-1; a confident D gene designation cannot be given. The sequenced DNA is TGTGCCAGCAGCTTTGGCGATATGAACACTGAAGCTTTCTTT. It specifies CASSFGDMNTEAFF.